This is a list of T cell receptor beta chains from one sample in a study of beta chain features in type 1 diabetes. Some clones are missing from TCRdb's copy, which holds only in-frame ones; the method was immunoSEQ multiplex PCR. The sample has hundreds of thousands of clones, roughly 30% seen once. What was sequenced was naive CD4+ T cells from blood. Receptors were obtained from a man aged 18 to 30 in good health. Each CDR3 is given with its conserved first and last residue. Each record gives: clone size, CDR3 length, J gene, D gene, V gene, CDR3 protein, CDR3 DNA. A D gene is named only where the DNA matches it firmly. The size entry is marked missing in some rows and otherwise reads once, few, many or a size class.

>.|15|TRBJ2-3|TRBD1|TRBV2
CATNSGTVITDTQYF
TGTGCCACTAATTCCGGGACAGTTATCACAGATACGCAGTATTTT
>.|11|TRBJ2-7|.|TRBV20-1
CSAITRFEQYF
TGCAGTGCTATCACTCGGTTTGAGCAGTACTTC
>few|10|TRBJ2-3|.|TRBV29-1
CSVGADTQYF
TGCAGCGTTGGGGCAGATACGCAGTATTTT
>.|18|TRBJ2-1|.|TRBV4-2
CASSQYPGGQRFYNEQFF
TGTGCCAGCAGCCAATACCCCGGGGGACAAAGATTTTACAATGAGCAGTTCTTC
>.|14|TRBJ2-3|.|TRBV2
CASGPQGSTDTQYF
TGTGCCAGCGGTCCCCAGGGGAGCACAGATACGCAGTATTTT
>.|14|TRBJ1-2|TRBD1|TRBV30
CAWSVPGTGHGYTF
TGTGCCTGGAGTGTACCCGGGACAGGGCATGGCTACACCTTC
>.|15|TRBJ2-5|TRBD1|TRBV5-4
CASSFTRTGSETQYF
TGTGCCAGCAGCTTCACCCGGACAGGGTCAGAGACCCAGTACTTC
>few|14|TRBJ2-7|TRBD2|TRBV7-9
CASSSTSAAYEQYF
TGTGCCAGCAGCTCAACTAGCGCGGCCTACGAGCAGTACTTC
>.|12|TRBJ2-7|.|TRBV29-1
CSVALSSYEQYF
TGCAGCGTTGCGCTATCTTCCTACGAGCAGTACTTC
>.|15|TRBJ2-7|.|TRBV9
CASSVAAGMMDEQYF
TGTGCCAGCAGCGTAGCGGCCGGTATGATGGACGAGCAGTACTTC
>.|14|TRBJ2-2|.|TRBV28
CASSRDHKVRELFF
TGTGCCAGCAGTCGGGACCATAAGGTCCGGGAGCTGTTTTTT
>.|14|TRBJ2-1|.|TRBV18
CASSRAPSYNEQFF
TGTGCCAGCTCACGGGCTCCATCCTACAATGAGCAGTTCTTC
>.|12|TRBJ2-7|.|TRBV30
CAWRQVSYEQYF
TGTGCCTGGAGGCAGGTGAGCTACGAGCAGTACTTC
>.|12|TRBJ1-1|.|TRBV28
CASSPRYTEAFF
TGTGCCAGCAGTCCACGGTACACTGAAGCTTTCTTT
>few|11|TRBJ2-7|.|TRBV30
CAWTRFNEQYF
TGTGCCTGGACTAGATTCAACGAGCAGTACTTC
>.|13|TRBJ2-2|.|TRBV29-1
CSVGQTNTGELFF
TGCAGCGTCGGACAGACTAACACCGGGGAGCTGTTTTTT
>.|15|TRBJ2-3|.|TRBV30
CAWTPLRTGTDTQYF
TGTGCCTGGACCCCTCTCCGCACCGGCACAGATACGCAGTATTTT
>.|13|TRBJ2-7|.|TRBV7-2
CASSWLYPQEQYF
TGTGCCAGCAGTTGGCTCTATCCGCAGGAGCAGTACTTC
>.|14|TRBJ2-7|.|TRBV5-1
CASSPLGESYEQYF
TGCGCCAGCAGCCCCTTGGGTGAATCCTACGAGCAGTACTTC
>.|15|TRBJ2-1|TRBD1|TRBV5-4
CASRAGTGSFNEQFF
TGTGCCAGCAGGGCCGGGACAGGGTCGTTCAATGAGCAGTTCTTC